This T cell receptor beta chain was observed in a study of CD8+ T cells in alopecia areata. About this clone: Its specificity is not known.

In germline, CDR1 is SGHTA, CDR2 FQGTGA. The CDR3 loop spans 13 amino acids. V lost 3 bases and J 4 bases, leaving 10 bases between the germline ends. The sequencing template was cDNA reverse transcribed from extracted RNA. TCRdb keeps only in-frame clones here, not all; method: immunoSEQ multiplex PCR. The sample lists more than 110,000 clones, roughly 80% occurring once. Study results and limitations: Especially in alopecia totalis/universalis, lesional scalp showed greater clonality than normal scalp did. Tofacitinib significantly brought down scalp clonality and expanded CD8+ clones among top 100.

Noted treatment: oral pan-JAK inhibitor, 5-10 mg twice daily. Researchers took lesional scalp punch biopsies and peripheral blood from people who were alopecia areata patients. This receptor was taken from a human donor with alopecia areata. The V and J genes are TRBV7-3 and TRBJ2-7, with D perhaps assigned TRBD1 or TRBD2 (6 bases each). This specimen was CD8+ T cells sorted from blood, taken at week 4, from a patient treated with tofacitinib. CDR3 DNA sequence: TGTGCCAGCAGCTTCGGGGGCGGATACGAGCAGTACTTC. Translated, it gives CASSFGGGYEQYF.